The 25 T cell receptor beta chains listed next were all sequenced from one sample in a study of tumor and adjacent non-tumor tissue in lung cancer. RNA was extracted from bulk tissue without any cell sorting. Distant lung tissue was collected more than 3 cm away from the tumor edge. The library came from three nested PCR rounds adapted from ARM-PCR protocols. TCRdb analysed the multiplex PCR reads with MiXCR anew, one entry per CDR3 protein. In the table there are about 86,000 distinct CDR3 sequences, more than 75% of which are singletons. The specimen sequenced was distant non-tumor lung tissue. These receptors all come from a woman aged 45-65 years with non-small cell lung cancer.

This clonotype showed up just a few times. The chain uses TRBV19 and TRBJ2-1; 7 bases agree with TRBD1. CDR3 length equals 15 residues. The germline CDR1 and CDR2 sequences are LNHDA and SQIVND (reference sequence). J lost 0 bases, V lost 3 bases, and 2 bases had no gene match. CDR3 protein: CASSMGQSSYNEQFF. The CDR3 region has the DNA TGTGCCAGTAGTATGGGACAGAGCTCCTACAATGAGCAGTTCTTC.

A word on this clonotype: A read error may produce the germline difference seen at one junction end. The chain uses TRBV6-7 and TRBJ2-7, with D tentatively TRBD1 or TRBD2 (5 bases each). TRBV6-7 is given ORF status, its function remaining uncertain. This CDR3 region has 16 residues. The DNA for the CDR3 is TGTGCCAGCAGTTCCGCAGCTCCTGGGGGTCCCTACGAGCAATACTTC. Encoded protein: CASSSAAPGGPYEQYF.

As regards this clonotype: Lacking the conserved final phenylalanine or tryptophan, this CDR3 likely reflects a read error. The chain is built from TRBV20-1 and TRBJ2-7; 10 nucleotides agree with TRBD2. Germline CDR1 reads DFQATT; CDR2 reads SNEGSKA (reference sequence). This CDR3 contains 14 residues. CDR3 coding DNA: TGCACTGCTATCGGACTAGCGGTCTCCTACGAGCAGTACTCC. Translation: CTAIGLAVSYEQYS.

This clonotype was counted at least ten times. The rearrangement joins TRBV20-1 to TRBJ1-2; tentatively, D is TRBD1 (5 bases). Trimming shortened V by 6 bases and J by 5 bases, and 16 bases separated the two germline ends. Germline-derived CDR1 and CDR2 are DFQATT and SNEGSKA (reference sequence). The CDR3 is 13 residues long. The CDR3 sequence: CSAKGTANYGYTF. CDR3 in DNA: TGCAGTGCAAAAGGGACGGCAAATTATGGCTACACCTTC.

The chain uses TRBV29-1 and TRBJ2-1; possibly TRBD1 or TRBD2 for D (5 bases each). The length of the CDR3 is 15 residues. Germline CDR1 SQVTM, CDR2 ANQGSEA. Trimming stripped 2 bases from V and 5 bases from J, with 16 bases between. The CDR3 DNA reads TGCAGCGTTGAAACCCCCTATGGGGACCACAATGAGCAGTTCTTC. It translates to CSVETPYGDHNEQFF.

A word on this clonotype: The CDR3 does not end in the conserved phenylalanine or tryptophan, so this is likely a read error. The chain is built from TRBV6-6 and TRBJ1-4; perhaps TRBD1 as D (6 bases). The germline V gene has CDR1 MNHNY and CDR2 SVGAGI (reference sequence). V gave up 6 bases and J gave up 9 bases, with 14 bases separating them. The CDR3 runs to 13 residues. The CDR3 nucleotides read TGTGCCAGCAGGGCAGGGGCGGATCAAAAACTGTTTTTA. Protein product: CASRAGADQKLFL.

In this sample, this clonotype turned up a few times. A much more abundant neighbour one base away suggests this may be a read error. The V gene is TRBV14, the J gene TRBJ2-1; no reliable D call. This CDR3 comprises 14 residues. V was pared by 1 base and J by 11 bases, with 15 bases between. Germline V gene sequence: CDR1 SGHDN, CDR2 FVKESK. CDR3 sequence reads: CASSQGLPIRKQFF. DNA for the CDR3: TGTGCCAGCAGCCAAGGACTCCCGATCCGTAAGCAGTTCTTC.

This clonotype came up a few times. Possible read error: a much larger clone is one base away. The V gene is TRBV5-1, the J gene TRBJ2-3, with D perhaps matching TRBD1 or TRBD2 (5 bases each). Trimming left V 6 bases short and J 8 bases short, with 19 bases between. CDR1 SGHRS and CDR2 YFSETQ come from the germline V gene. This CDR3 has 14 amino acids. Here the CDR3 reads CASNPRDAAGTQYF. For the CDR3, the DNA is TGCGCCAGCAACCCGAGGGACGCCGCAGGTACGCAGTATTTT.

This clonotype was seen a single time. This sequence joins TRBV29-1 and TRBJ1-2, with D uncertain. The V gene's germline CDR1 is SQVTM and CDR2 ANQGSEA. V lost 3 bases and J lost 8, with 10 bases in between. CDR3 length: 11 residues. The CDR3 region is CSVEETQGYTF. The CDR3 nucleotides are TGCAGCGTTGAGGAGACACAAGGCTACACCTTC. The variable domain in full, completed from reference TRBV29-1 and TRBJ1-2, reads SAVISQKPSRDICQRGTSLTIQCQVDSQVTMMFWYRQQPGQSLTLIATANQGSEATYESGFVIDKFPISRPNLTFSTLTVSNMSPEDSSIYLCSVEETQGYTFGSGTRLTVV.

Details on this clonotype: One end of the junction varies from germline; a read error may be responsible. The chain links TRBV6-5 to TRBJ1-1, with D unresolved. The germline V gene encodes CDR1 MNHEY and CDR2 SVGAGI. The CDR3 totals 11 residues. The CDR3 sequence is CTSRKNIEAFF. The CDR3 nucleotides read TGTACCAGCAGAAAGAACATTGAAGCTTTCTTT.

The V and J genes are TRBV11-2 and TRBJ2-3, with 8 bases fitting TRBD2. The germline V gene encodes CDR1 SGHAT and CDR2 FQNNGV. The CDR3 totals 15 residues. V gave up 7 bases and J gave up 2 bases; unmatched junction bases: 8. The CDR3, as DNA: TGTGCCAGCAACGGCGGGGGGTACGTCACAGATACGCAGTATTTT. Translated: CASNGGGYVTDTQYF.

Comment on this clonotype: A much larger clone is a single base away; this may be a read error. As the CDR3 is not closed by the conserved phenylalanine or tryptophan, this likely results from a read error. The CDR3 here is CASSATFPVTLSGTENTGELFS. The CDR3 bases are TGTGCCAGCAGCGCTACCTTCCCCGTTACCTTAAGCGGGACCGAGAACACCGGGGAGCTGTTTTCT. This sequence joins TRBV28 and TRBJ2-2; 7 bases line up with TRBD2. V trimming: 6 bases; J trimming: 1 base; junction bases outside the gene matches: 26. Germline loops: CDR1 MDHEN, CDR2 SYDVKM. CDR3 size: 22 residues.

About this clonotype: Relative to the germline gene, one junction end is altered; a read error may explain this. The chain has TRBV12-3 or TRBV12-4 and TRBJ2-1, with 8 bases identical to TRBD1. This CDR3 is built from 13 residues. The CDR3 reads CISSLAGGNEQFF. The CDR3 DNA reads TGTATCAGCAGTTTAGCAGGGGGCAATGAGCAATTCTTC.

With regard to this clonotype: This CDR3 is missing its conserved last phenylalanine or tryptophan, likely due to a read error. The chain joins TRBV6-2 or TRBV6-3 to TRBJ2-3; 8 bases agree with TRBD2. The V gene end was trimmed by 7 bases and the J gene end by 0 bases; junction bases not matched to a gene: 9. The germline CDR1 and CDR2 sequences are MNHEY and SVGEGT. CDR3 length: 16 residues. The CDR3 loop is CASTILAGPSTDTQYI. Here the CDR3 DNA reads TGTGCCAGCACCATATTAGCGGGGCCTAGCACAGATACGCAGTATATT.

This clonotype was seen only once. The CDR3 end shows no conserved phenylalanine or tryptophan, and so a read error is likely. The chain uses TRBV30 and TRBJ2-2; D is undetermined. The CDR3 runs 14 residues. The V gene's germline CDR1 is GTSNPN and CDR2 SVGIG (reference sequence). With 4 bases removed from V and 0 bases from J, the gap between germline ends came to 9 bases. The CDR3 DNA reads TGTGCCTGGAAGCCTGGACCGAACACCGGGGAGCTGTTTTAT. Translation gives CAWKPGPNTGELFY.

In the case of this clonotype: Relative to the germline gene, one junction end is altered; a read error may explain this. The V call is TRBV4-1, the J call TRBJ1-5; D gene uncertain. The CDR3 spans 15 residues. Per the germline V gene, CDR1 is MGHRA and CDR2 is YSYEKL. Here the CDR3 DNA reads TGCGCCAGCAGCCAAGTAACCGGATGCAATCACCCCCAGCATTTT. It yields the protein CASSQVTGCNHPQHF.

Comment on this clonotype: This is likely a read error, given that the CDR3 carries no conserved phenylalanine or tryptophan at its end. V gene TRBV6-1 combines with J gene TRBJ2-5; D is undetermined. V was trimmed by 8 bases and J by 5 bases, leaving 18 bases between them. CDR3 size: 14 residues. Germline V gives CDR1 MNHNS, CDR2 SASEGT. CDR3 sequence (DNA): TGTGCCAGCCTGGTTTACTTGGGTGGGGAGACCCAGTACTTA. It is translated as CASLVYLGGETQYL.

Regarding this clonotype: This may come from a read error, since a much larger clone is one base off. V is TRBV28 and J is TRBJ2-1, with TRBD1 matching over 7 bases. This CDR3 is built from 15 residues. Germline assignment: CDR1 MDHEN and CDR2 SYDVKM. CDR3 DNA sequence: TGTACCAGCAGCCGCGCCGGGACAGTGACCAATGAGCAGTTCTTC. Translating gives CTSSRAGTVTNEQFF.

Of note for this clonotype: This may stem from a read error, because a much larger clone lies one nucleotide away. The CDR3 ends on some other residue instead of the conserved phenylalanine or tryptophan, so this is likely a read error. The rearrangement links TRBV12-3 or TRBV12-4 to TRBJ2-7; D is perhaps TRBD1 or TRBD2 (6 bases each). The V and J ends lost 3 bases and 5 bases respectively, with 11 bases between them. This CDR3 has 13 residues. CDR3 sequence reads: CASSFGGPDEQYL. The DNA for the CDR3 is TGTGCCAGCAGTTTTGGGGGGCCCGACGAGCAGTACCTC.

This clonotype was seen a few times. A read error is possible here, since a much larger clone lies one base away. V usage is TRBV14 and J usage is TRBJ1-1; a possible D gene is TRBD1 (6 bases). CDR3 length: 15 amino acids. With 2 bases removed from V and 9 bases from J, the gap between germline ends came to 19 bases. Germline assignment: CDR1 SGHDN and CDR2 FVKESK. The CDR3 region has the DNA TGTGCCAGCAGCCAACGGGCGGACAGTCACGCTAAAGCTTTCTTT. It encodes CASSQRADSHAKAFF.

The table lists this clonotype with a count of one. A clone one base away is much larger, so this may be a read error. The chain recombines TRBV6-5 with TRBJ2-5; maybe TRBD2 (5 bases). CDR1 and CDR2 (germline): MNHEY, SVGAGI. CDR3 length equals 15 residues. Trimming took off 1 base at V and 6 bases at J, with 15 bases between the two ends. The DNA of the CDR3 is TGTGCCAGCAGTTACTTGTATGAGAGGGAGAAGACCCAGTACTTC. The encoded protein is CASSYLYEREKTQYF.

The V and J genes are TRBV29-1 and TRBJ2-1, with D possibly being TRBD2 (6 bases). The CDR3 is made up of 17 amino acids. V dropped 0 bases and J dropped 11 bases, with 26 bases sitting between them. In germline, CDR1 is SQVTM, CDR2 ANQGSEA. The CDR3 DNA is TGCAGCGTTGAAGATTCGGAGGGCTGGAGCTTCTACGATAAGCAGTTCTTC. Residues: CSVEDSEGWSFYDKQFF.

This clonotype has only one observation. V is TRBV11-2 and J is TRBJ2-1; 8 bases fit TRBD2. Germline V lookup: CDR1 SGHAT, CDR2 FQNNGV. The CDR3 spans 14 residues. The V gene end was trimmed by 2 bases and the J gene end by 13 bases; junction bases not matched to a gene: 10. CDR3 coding DNA: TGTGCCAGCAGCTTATATGGGGGGACTAGTGGTCAGTTCTTC. Residues: CASSLYGGTSGQFF.

To note about this clonotype: No conserved phenylalanine or tryptophan ends this CDR3, so it is likely a read error. No DNA is shown, since the ends of the CDR3 on it are uncertain; the CDR3 is the one TCRdb lists. The J gene is TRBJ2-2, the V gene TRBV6-2 or TRBV6-3. The germline CDR1 and CDR2 sequences are MNHEY and SVGEGT. The CDR3 spans 11 residues, counting both ends. CDR3 loop: CASTKTGELFL.

The chain combines TRBV6-6 with TRBJ2-7; D not resolved. The CDR3 consists of 11 residues. V was cut by 11 bases and J by 3 bases, with 11 bases left in between. CDR1 and CDR2 from the germline V gene are MNHNY and SVGAGI (reference sequence). The CDR3 nucleotides read TGTGCCGGCAATTACGACTACGAGCAGTACTTC. Translated: CAGNYDYEQYF.